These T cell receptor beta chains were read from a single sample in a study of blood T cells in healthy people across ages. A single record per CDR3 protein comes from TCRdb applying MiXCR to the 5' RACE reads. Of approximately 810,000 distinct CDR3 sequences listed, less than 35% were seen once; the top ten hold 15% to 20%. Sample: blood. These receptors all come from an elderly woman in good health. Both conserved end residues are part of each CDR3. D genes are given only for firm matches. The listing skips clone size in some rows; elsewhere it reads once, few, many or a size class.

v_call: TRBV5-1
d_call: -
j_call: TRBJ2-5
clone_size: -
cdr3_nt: TGCGCCAGCAGCGGCGGACAGAGCCAAGAGACCCAGTACTTC
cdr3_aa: CASSGGQSQETQYF

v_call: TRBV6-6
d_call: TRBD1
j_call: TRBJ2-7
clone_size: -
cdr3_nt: TGTGCCAGCAGACAGGGGTGGTACGAGCAGTACTTC
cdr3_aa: CASRQGWYEQYF

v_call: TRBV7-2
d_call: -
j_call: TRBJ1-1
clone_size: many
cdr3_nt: TGTGCCAGCAGCTTAGGGCCCTTCTTTGAAGCTTTCTTT
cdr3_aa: CASSLGPFFEAFF

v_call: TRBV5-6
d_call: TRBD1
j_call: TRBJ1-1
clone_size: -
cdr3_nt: TGTGCCAGCAGCCTAGACAGGGGGCGAGACATGAACACTGAAGCTTTCTTT
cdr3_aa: CASSLDRGRDMNTEAFF

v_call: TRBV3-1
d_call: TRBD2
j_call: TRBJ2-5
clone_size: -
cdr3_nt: TGTGCCAGCAACCAACCAAGCCGGACTAGCGGGGGTTGGACCCAGTACTTC
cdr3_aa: CASNQPSRTSGGWTQYF

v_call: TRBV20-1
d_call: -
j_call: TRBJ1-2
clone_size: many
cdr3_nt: TGCAGTGCTAGTTCGGATCCTGGCTACACCTTC
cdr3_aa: CSASSDPGYTF

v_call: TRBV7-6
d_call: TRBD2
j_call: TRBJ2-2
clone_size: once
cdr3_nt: TGTGCCAGCAGCACCCAGACTAGCGGGGGGGCGGCCGGGGAGCTGTTTTTT
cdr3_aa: CASSTQTSGGAAGELFF

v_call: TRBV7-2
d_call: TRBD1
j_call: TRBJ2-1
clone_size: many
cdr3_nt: TGTGCCAGCAGTTCGACAGGGGGAACCTACAATGAGCAGTTCTTC
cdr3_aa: CASSSTGGTYNEQFF

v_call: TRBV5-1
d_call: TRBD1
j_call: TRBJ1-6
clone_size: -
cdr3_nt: TGCGCCAGCAGCCACCTCAGGCAGGGGGGTTCACCCCTCCACTTT
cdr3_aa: CASSHLRQGGSPLHF

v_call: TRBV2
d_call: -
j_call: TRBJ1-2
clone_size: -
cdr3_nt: TGTGCCAGCAGTGAAGAGAATACCGTACGAGGCTACACCTTC
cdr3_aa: CASSEENTVRGYTF

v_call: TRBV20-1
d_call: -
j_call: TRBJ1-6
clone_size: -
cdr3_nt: TGCAGTGCTAGAGATTGGAAGGGTGTCAATTCACCCCTCCACTTT
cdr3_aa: CSARDWKGVNSPLHF

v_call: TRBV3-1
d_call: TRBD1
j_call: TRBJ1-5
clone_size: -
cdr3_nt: TGTGCCAGCAGCCCCTCGGACAGGGGGCAGAATCAGCCCCAGCATTTT
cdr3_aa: CASSPSDRGQNQPQHF

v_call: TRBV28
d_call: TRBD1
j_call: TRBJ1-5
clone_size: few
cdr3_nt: TGTGCCAGCAGGCCAACCGGGACAGGGCTTCAGCCCCAGCATTTT
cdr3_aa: CASRPTGTGLQPQHF

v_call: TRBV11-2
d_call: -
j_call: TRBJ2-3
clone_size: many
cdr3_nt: TGTGCCAGCAGCGGCTGGGGGCGACAAAAGATAACAGATACGCAGTATTTT
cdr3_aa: CASSGWGRQKITDTQYF

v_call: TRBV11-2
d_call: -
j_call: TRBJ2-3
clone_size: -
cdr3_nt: TGTGCCAGCAGCTTATCCCAGGGGAGGTCAGATACGCAGTATTTT
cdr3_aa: CASSLSQGRSDTQYF

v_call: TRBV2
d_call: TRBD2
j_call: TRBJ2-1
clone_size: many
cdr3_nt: TGTGCCAGCAAACCGGGACTAGCGGGGGATGAGCAGTTCTTC
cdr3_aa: CASKPGLAGDEQFF

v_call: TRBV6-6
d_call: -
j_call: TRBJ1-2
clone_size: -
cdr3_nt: TGTGCCAGCAGCCAAGGGGGGGTAGATGGCTACACCTTC
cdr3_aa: CASSQGGVDGYTF

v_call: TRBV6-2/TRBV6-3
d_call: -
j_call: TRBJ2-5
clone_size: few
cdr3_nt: TGTGCCAGCAGTTACCGGGTAGGTGGAGAGACCCAGTACTTC
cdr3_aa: CASSYRVGGETQYF

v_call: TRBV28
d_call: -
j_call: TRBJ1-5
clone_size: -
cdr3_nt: TGTGCCGGCAGTTCATCCAATCAGCCCCAGCATTTT
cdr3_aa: CAGSSSNQPQHF

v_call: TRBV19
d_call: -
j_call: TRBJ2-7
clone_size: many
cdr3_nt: TGTGCCAGTAGTATGGGGACCGTCTACGAGCAGTACTTC
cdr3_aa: CASSMGTVYEQYF

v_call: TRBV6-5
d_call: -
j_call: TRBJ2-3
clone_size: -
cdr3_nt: TGTGCCAGCAGTCCCCGAGGTGGCCCAGGGTCTACGCAGTATTTT
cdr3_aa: CASSPRGGPGSTQYF

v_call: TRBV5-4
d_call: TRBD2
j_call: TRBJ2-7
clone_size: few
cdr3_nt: TGTGCCAGCAGACGTAGCGGGGCTTCCTACGAGCAGTACTTC
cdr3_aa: CASRRSGASYEQYF

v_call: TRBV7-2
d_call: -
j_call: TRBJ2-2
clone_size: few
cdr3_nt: TGTGCCAGCAGCCCAGGCGGGCGGGGTAACACCGGGGAGCTGTTTTTT
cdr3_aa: CASSPGGRGNTGELFF

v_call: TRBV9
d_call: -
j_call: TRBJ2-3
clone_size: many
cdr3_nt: TGTGCCAGCAGCGTACAGGGACGGAGCACAGATACGCAGTATTTT
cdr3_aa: CASSVQGRSTDTQYF

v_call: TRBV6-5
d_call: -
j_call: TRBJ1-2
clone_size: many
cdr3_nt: TGTGCCAGCAGACGCGGAGGTAACTATGGCTACACCTTC
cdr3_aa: CASRRGGNYGYTF